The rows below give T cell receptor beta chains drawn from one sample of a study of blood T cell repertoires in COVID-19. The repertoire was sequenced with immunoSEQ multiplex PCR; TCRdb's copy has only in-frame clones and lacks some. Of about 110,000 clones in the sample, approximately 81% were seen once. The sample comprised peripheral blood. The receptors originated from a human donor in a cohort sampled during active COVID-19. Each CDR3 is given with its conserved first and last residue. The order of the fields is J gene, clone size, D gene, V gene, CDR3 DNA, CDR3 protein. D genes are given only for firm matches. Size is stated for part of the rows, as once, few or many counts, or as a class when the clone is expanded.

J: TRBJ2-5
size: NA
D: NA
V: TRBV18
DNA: TGTGCCAGCTCACCAAGGGGCCAAGAGACCCAGTACTTC
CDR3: CASSPRGQETQYF

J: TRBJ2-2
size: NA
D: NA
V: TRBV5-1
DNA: TGCGCCAGCAGCCTAATTTCCGGGGAGCTGTTTTTT
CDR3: CASSLISGELFF

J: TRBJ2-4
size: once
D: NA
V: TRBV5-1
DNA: TGCGCCAGCAGCGGAGGTTGGACGGAAAACATTCAGTACTTC
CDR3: CASSGGWTENIQYF

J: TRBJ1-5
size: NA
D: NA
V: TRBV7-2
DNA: TGTGCCAGCAGCCCTCGGGGGAGTCGCAATCAGCCCCAGCATTTT
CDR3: CASSPRGSRNQPQHF

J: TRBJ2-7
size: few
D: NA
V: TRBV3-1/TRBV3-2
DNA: TGTGCCAGCAGCCAAGTTGGGAGTACGGGAGAGCAGTACTTC
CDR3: CASSQVGSTGEQYF

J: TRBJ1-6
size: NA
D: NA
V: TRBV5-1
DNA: TGCGCCAGCAGCTTGGACGGAGTTAATTCACCCCTCCACTTT
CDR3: CASSLDGVNSPLHF

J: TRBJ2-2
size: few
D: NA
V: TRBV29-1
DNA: TGCAGCGTTGAGAGGCCAGGGGCAGACACCGGGGAGCTGTTTTTT
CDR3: CSVERPGADTGELFF

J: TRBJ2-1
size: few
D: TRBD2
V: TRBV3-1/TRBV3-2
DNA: TGTGCCAGCAGCCCCGGACTAGCGGGAGGGGAGCAGTTCTTC
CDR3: CASSPGLAGGEQFF

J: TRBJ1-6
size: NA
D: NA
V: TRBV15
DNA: TGTGCCACTAACAACCCCTCGGGACAAGCTTCACCCCTCCACTTT
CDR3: CATNNPSGQASPLHF

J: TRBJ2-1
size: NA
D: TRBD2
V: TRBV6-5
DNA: TGTGCCAGCAGTTACGTGACTAGCGGGAACCATGAGCAGTTCTTC
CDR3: CASSYVTSGNHEQFF

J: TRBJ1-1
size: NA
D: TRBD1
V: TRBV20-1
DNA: TGCAGTGCTAGTGGACAGGGCGGCACTGAAGCTTTCTTT
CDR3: CSASGQGGTEAFF

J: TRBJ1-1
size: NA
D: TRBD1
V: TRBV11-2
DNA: TGTGCCAGCAGCTTTTATCTTGGGGACAGGGGGCAAAATGAAGCTTTCTTT
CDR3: CASSFYLGDRGQNEAFF

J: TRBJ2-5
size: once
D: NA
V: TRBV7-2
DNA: TGTGCCAGCAGCATCTACGGGTCGCAAGAGACCCAGTACTTC
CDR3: CASSIYGSQETQYF

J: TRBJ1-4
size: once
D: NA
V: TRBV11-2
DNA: TGTGCCAGCAGCTTGGGGGGGCGGGAAAAACTGTTTTTT
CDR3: CASSLGGREKLFF

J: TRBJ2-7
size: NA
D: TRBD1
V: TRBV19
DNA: TGTGCCAGTAGCCCGACAGGGGGCGCGTACGAGCAGTACTTC
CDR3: CASSPTGGAYEQYF

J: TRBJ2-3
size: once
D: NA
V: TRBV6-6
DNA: TGTGCCAGCAGTCCCCTAACGATTCGCCTCAGCACAGATACGCAGTATTTT
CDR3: CASSPLTIRLSTDTQYF

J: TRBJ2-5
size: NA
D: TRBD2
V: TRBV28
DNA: TGTGCCAGCAGTTTAAGAGCGGGAGGGCGAGAGACCCAGTACTTC
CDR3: CASSLRAGGRETQYF

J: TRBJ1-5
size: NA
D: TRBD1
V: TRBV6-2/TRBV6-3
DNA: TGTGCCAGCAGTTTCTTGACAGGGGATCAGCCCCAGCATTTT
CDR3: CASSFLTGDQPQHF

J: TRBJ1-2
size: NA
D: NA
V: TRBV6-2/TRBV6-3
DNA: TGTGCCAGCAATTACGGACATTATGGCTACACCTTC
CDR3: CASNYGHYGYTF

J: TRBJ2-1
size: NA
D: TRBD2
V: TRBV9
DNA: TGTGCCAGCAGCGTAGGTATTAGCGGGAGGACACGCGAGCAGTTCTTC
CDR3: CASSVGISGRTREQFF

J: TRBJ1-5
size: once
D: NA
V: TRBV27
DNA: TGTGCCAGCAGTGAGCGGGACACAAATCAGCCCCAGCATTTT
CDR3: CASSERDTNQPQHF

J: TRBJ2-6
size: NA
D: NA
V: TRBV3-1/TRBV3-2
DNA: TGTGCCAGCAGCCAAGATCGTCCTTCTGGGGCCAACGTCCTGACTTTC
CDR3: CASSQDRPSGANVLTF

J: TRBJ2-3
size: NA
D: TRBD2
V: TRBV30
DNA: TGTGCCTGGAGGGAAGGACTAGCGGGATCAGATACGCAGTATTTT
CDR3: CAWREGLAGSDTQYF

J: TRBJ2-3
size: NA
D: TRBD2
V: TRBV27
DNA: TGTGCCAGCACCCGAAGTAGCGGGTTAATCGCAGATACGCAGTATTTT
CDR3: CASTRSSGLIADTQYF

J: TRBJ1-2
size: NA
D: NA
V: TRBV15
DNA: TGTGCCACCAGCTCAAACGCGGGGGCGGTTGGCTACACCTTC
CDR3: CATSSNAGAVGYTF

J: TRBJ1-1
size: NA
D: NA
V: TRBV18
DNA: TGTGCCAGCTCCGTCGAACAGGGCAGGAACACTGAAGCTTTCTTT
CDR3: CASSVEQGRNTEAFF

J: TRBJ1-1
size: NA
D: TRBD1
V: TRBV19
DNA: TGTGCCAGTAGTATATCAAACAGGGGCACTGAAGCTTTCTTT
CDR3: CASSISNRGTEAFF

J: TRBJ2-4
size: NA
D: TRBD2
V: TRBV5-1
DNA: TGCGCCAGCAGCTTGGAGGGCGGGAGGGCCTCCCTACCCAAAAACATTCAGTACTTC
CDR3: CASSLEGGRASLPKNIQYF

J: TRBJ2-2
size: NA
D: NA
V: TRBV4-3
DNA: TGCGCCAGCAGCCCCAGAACGACAGAGAACACCGGGGAGCTGTTTTTT
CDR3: CASSPRTTENTGELFF

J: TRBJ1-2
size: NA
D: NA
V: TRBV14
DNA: TGTGCCAGCAGCCAAGATTACAGGGTCGGCTCTGGCTACACCTTC
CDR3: CASSQDYRVGSGYTF

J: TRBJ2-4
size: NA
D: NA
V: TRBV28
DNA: TGTGCCAGCAGTCGCTCGACAGAAAACATTCAGTACTTC
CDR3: CASSRSTENIQYF

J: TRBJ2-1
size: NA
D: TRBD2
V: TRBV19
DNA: TGTGCCAGTAGTATGGGGGGGAGGCTCCGTGAGCAGTTCTTC
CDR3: CASSMGGRLREQFF

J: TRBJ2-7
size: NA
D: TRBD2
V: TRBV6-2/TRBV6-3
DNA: TGTGCCAGCAGCGAGACTAGCGGCGCCTACGAGCAGTACTTC
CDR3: CASSETSGAYEQYF

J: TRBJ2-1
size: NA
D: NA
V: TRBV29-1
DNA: TGCAGCGTTGCGGGGAGCGGCACATACAATGAGCAGTTCTTC
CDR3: CSVAGSGTYNEQFF

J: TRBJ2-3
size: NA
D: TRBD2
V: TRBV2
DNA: TGTGCCAGCAGGCCACTAGCGGGAGTGGGGGATACGCAGTATTTT
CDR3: CASRPLAGVGDTQYF

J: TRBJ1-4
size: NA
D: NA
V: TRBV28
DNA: TGTGCCAGCAGTTCGGGGGGACAATTTGATGAAAAACTGTTTTTT
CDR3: CASSSGGQFDEKLFF

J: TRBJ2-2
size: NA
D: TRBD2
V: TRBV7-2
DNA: TGTGCCAGCAGCTTGAGGGCTAGCGGGTTGAACACCGGGGAGCTGTTTTTT
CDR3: CASSLRASGLNTGELFF

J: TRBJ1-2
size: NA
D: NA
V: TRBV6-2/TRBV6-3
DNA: TGTGCCAGCAGTTACTCCCCTATTATGACAGGAACTTATGGCTACACCTTC
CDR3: CASSYSPIMTGTYGYTF

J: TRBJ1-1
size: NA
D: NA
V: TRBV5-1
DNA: TGCGCCAGCAGCTTTAGCGGGGCTTTGAGCACTGAAGCTTTCTTT
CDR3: CASSFSGALSTEAFF

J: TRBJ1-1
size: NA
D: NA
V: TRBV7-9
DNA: TGTGCCAGCAGCCGGCGGGGGGATGAAGCTTTCTTT
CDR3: CASSRRGDEAFF

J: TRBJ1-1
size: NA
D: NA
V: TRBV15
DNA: TGTGCCACCTCCTATAATACAGTGAACACTGAAGCTTTCTTT
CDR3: CATSYNTVNTEAFF

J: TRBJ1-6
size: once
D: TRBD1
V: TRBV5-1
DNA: TGCGCCAGCAGCTTGGCCCCAGACAGGGGGAATACACCCCTCCACTTT
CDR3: CASSLAPDRGNTPLHF

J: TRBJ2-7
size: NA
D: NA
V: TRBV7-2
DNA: TGTGCCAGCAGCTCCCCGGACAGGGTTGGTAGCGGGAGATCCCGCGAGCAGTACTTC
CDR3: CASSSPDRVGSGRSREQYF

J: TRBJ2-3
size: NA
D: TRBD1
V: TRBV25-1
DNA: TGTGCCAGCAAAGGACAGGGAGGAGATACGCAGTATTTT
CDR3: CASKGQGGDTQYF

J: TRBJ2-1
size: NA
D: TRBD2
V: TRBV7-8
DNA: TGTGCCAGCAGCCTTAGCGGGAGAGCCCACAATGAGCAGTTCTTC
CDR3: CASSLSGRAHNEQFF

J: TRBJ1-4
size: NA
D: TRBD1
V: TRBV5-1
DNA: TGCGCCAGCAGCCGACAGGGCCCAGAGGGTGAAAAACTGTTTTTT
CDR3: CASSRQGPEGEKLFF

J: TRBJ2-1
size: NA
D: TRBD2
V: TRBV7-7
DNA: TGTGCCAGCAGCCCCGCGGCGGTAGCGGGGAATGAGCAGTTCTTC
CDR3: CASSPAAVAGNEQFF

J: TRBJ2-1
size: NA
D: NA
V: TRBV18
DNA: TGTGCCAGCGTCAAGGAGGACCCCTCCTACAATGAGCAGTTCTTC
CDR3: CASVKEDPSYNEQFF

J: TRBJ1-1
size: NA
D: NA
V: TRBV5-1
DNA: TGCGCCAGCAGCTTGGGAGGGGTTGAGGGACTTGAAGCTTTCTTT
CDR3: CASSLGGVEGLEAFF

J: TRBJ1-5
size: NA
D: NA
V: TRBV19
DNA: TGTGCCACCCGGGAAGGGAGGGGAAACAATCAGCCCCAGCATTTT
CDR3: CATREGRGNNQPQHF

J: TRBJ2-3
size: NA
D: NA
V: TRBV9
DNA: TGTGCCAGCAGCGTAGCCACTCTTAGCACAGATACGCAGTATTTT
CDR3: CASSVATLSTDTQYF